The 5 T cell receptor beta chains below were found in one sample sequenced in a study of blood T cell repertoires in COVID-19. This table comes from immunoSEQ multiplex PCR, and its TCRdb copy is limited to in-frame clones, with some not included. The sample includes about 120,000 clones, roughly 85% of them seen just once. The sample comprised peripheral blood. All receptors come from a human donor in a cohort sampled during active COVID-19.

This rearrangement joins TRBV9 to TRBJ1-3; 7 bases align to TRBD1. V lost 4 bases to trimming and J lost 2 bases; unmatched junction nucleotides: 6. The CDR3 has 15 residues. The germline CDR1 and CDR2 sequences are SGDLS and YYNGEE. CDR3 in amino acids: CASSSGGQTGNTIYF. CDR3 in DNA: TGTGCCAGCAGCTCCGGGGGACAGACTGGAAACACCATATATTTT.

V is TRBV19 and J is TRBJ1-1; D unresolved. The CDR3 contains 13 residues. The V gene's germline CDR1 is LNHDA and CDR2 SQIVND (reference sequence). V lost 0 bases and J 3 bases, leaving 5 bases between the germline ends. The DNA of the CDR3 is TGTGCCAGTAGTATAGATCTCGACACTGAAGCTTTCTTT. It encodes CASSIDLDTEAFF.

Only a few counts were recorded for this clone. CDR3 protein: CASSVGGNYGYTF. The CDR3 DNA is TGTGCCAGCAGTGTTGGCGGCAATTATGGCTACACCTTC. This chain uses TRBV2 with TRBJ1-2, with D unresolved. Per the germline V gene, CDR1 is SNHLY and CDR2 is FYNNEI. The ends were cut back, 4 bases at V and 5 bases at J, with 11 bases in the middle. The CDR3 totals 13 residues.

This chain joins TRBV5-5 and TRBJ1-4, with TRBD1 matching 11 bases. CDR3 size: 15 residues. Losses at the gene ends were 4 bases for V and 7 bases for J; bases not matched to a gene: 6. Looked up from germline, CDR1 is SGHKS and CDR2 is YYEKEE (reference sequence). In DNA form, the CDR3 reads TGTGCCAGCAGCGTCCCCGGGACAGGGGGTGAAAAACTGTTTTTT. The encoded protein is CASSVPGTGGEKLFF. Full variable domain (remainder filled in from reference TRBV5-5 and TRBJ1-4): DAGVTQSPTHLIKTRGQQVTLRCSPISGHKSVSWYQQVLGQGPQFIFQYYEKEERGRGNFPDRFSARQFPNYSSELNVNALLLGDSALYLCASSVPGTGGEKLFFGSGTQLSVL.

This clone appeared once. The chain is built from TRBV7-2 and TRBJ1-1; D may be TRBD1 (6 bases). Germline loops: CDR1 SGHTA, CDR2 FQGNSA. V was trimmed by 3 bases and J by 0 bases, leaving 14 bases between them. This CDR3 contains 16 residues. The CDR3 loop reads CASSLRKTGMNTEAFF. CDR3 nucleotide sequence: TGTGCCAGCAGCTTGAGGAAAACAGGGATGAACACTGAAGCTTTCTTT.